This record concerns one TCR beta chain sequence. Produced via immunoSEQ multiplex PCR; TCRdb's table is partial and in-frame only. The sample lists some 64,000 clones, over 75% seen once, with roughly 1.2% in the top ten. The V gene's germline CDR1 is KGHDR and CDR2 SFDVKD. V lost 3 bases and J 8 bases, leaving 10 bases between the germline ends. The CDR3 consists of 13 residues. These data come from a study of control samples from healthy donors and cancer patients. The sequenced sample was PBMCs. This chain joins TRBV24-1 and TRBJ2-1, with a weak D call TRBD2 (5 bases). The sequence was obtained from a woman aged 45-65 years with colorectal cancer. Here the CDR3 DNA reads TGTGCCACCAGTGATCCTAGCCGGCATGAGCAGTTCTTC. It is translated as CATSDPSRHEQFF.